This TCR beta chain comes out of a study of beta chain features in type 1 diabetes. Whole-study results and caveats: The question left open here concerned HLA type influencing TCRB rearrangement. All four CD4+ subsets of Type 1 diabetes patients contained TCRB CDR3s that were moderately but significantly shorter.

This clone was recorded a few times. The antigen remains undetermined. Expressed TCRB transcripts got sequenced, as all isolated RNA was reverse transcribed. Data came from immunoSEQ multiplex PCR; TCRdb stores just in-frame clones and leaves some out. Of hundreds of thousands of clones listed, 15% are singletons. The germline V and J ends were trimmed by 7 bases and 6 bases, with 16 bases remaining between them. Germline CDR1 and CDR2: MGHDK and SYGVNS. The CDR3 loop spans 13 amino acids. The V and J genes are TRBV25-1 and TRBJ2-7; D perhaps matches TRBD2 (7 bases). The sequencing input was naive CD4+ T cells from blood. The receptor's source is a man younger than 35 with type 1 diabetes. The CDR3 DNA is TGTGCCAGCACCCGGGTGAGGGGGGGCGAGCAGTACTTC. As protein: CASTRVRGGEQYF.